One sample yielded the 10 T cell receptor beta chains listed below, sequenced in a study of technical replicates of blood from several donors. Generated by immunoSEQ multiplex PCR, the TCRdb table keeps only in-frame clones and is missing some. The sample has 40,000 to 60,000 clones; around 84% are singletons. Sequencing was performed on PBMCs. These receptors were obtained from a human donor in good health. Some clones in this sample may be carry-over from other donors' samples.

The chain is built from TRBV5-1 and TRBJ2-7; D may be TRBD1 (7 bases). V was shortened by 4 bases and J by 1 base, with 15 bases between the two germline ends. This CDR3 is built from 15 residues. The germline V gene has CDR1 SGHRS and CDR2 YFSETQ. The CDR3 DNA reads as TGCGCCAGCAGCCTGATCCAGGGGGGTTCCTACGAGCAGTACTTC. Its translation: CASSLIQGGSYEQYF. Full variable domain (remainder filled in from reference TRBV5-1 and TRBJ2-7): KAGVTQTPRYLIKTRGQQVTLSCSPISGHRSVSWYQQTPGQGLQFLFEYFSETQRNKGNFPGRFSGRQFSNSRSEMNVSTLELGDSALYLCASSLIQGGSYEQYFGPGTRLTVT.

This clone was found once. The rearrangement uses TRBV7-6 and TRBJ2-5; perhaps TRBD2 as D (7 bases). This CDR3 is built from 15 residues. Trimming left V 0 bases short and J 4 bases short, with 12 bases between. In germline, CDR1 is SGHVS, CDR2 FNYEAQ. The CDR3 is CASSLAGGLGETQYF. The DNA for the CDR3 is TGTGCCAGCAGCTTAGCGGGGGGGCTTGGAGAGACCCAGTACTTC.

This chain links TRBV6-5 with TRBJ2-2; D not certain. The length of the CDR3 is 14 residues. Per the germline V gene, CDR1 is MNHEY and CDR2 is SVGAGI. V was cut by 2 bases and J by 3 bases, with 7 bases left in between. CDR3 sequence reads: CASSYGSYTGELFF. The CDR3 region has the DNA TGTGCCAGCAGTTACGGCAGTTACACCGGGGAGCTGTTTTTT.

V usage is TRBV5-1 and J usage is TRBJ1-1; a weak D match, TRBD1 (5 bases). The germline V gene has CDR1 SGHRS and CDR2 YFSETQ. V was clipped by 6 bases and J by 1 base, with 10 bases between them. The CDR3 runs 13 residues. This CDR3 is CASTYGQNTEAFF. In DNA, the CDR3 is TGCGCCAGCACGTACGGACAGAACACTGAAGCTTTCTTT.

This rearrangement joins TRBV2 to TRBJ2-1, with TRBD2 matching 9 bases. Losses at the gene ends were 6 bases for V and 7 bases for J; bases not matched to a gene: 7. Germline loops: CDR1 SNHLY, CDR2 FYNNEI. CDR3 length: 14 amino acids. CDR3 amino acids: CASRAGGPRNEQFF. For the CDR3, the DNA is TGTGCCAGCAGGGCGGGAGGGCCAAGAAATGAGCAGTTCTTC.

The V gene is TRBV4-2, the J gene TRBJ2-3; 10 bases agree with TRBD2. Trimming at V came to 7 bases and at J to 5 bases, leaving 15 bases not matched to a gene. This CDR3 region has 17 residues. The germline V gene has CDR1 LGHNA and CDR2 YNFKEQ. The DNA for the CDR3 is TGTGCCAGCACCCCCTCTGGGAGCGGGGGGGCGGAAGATACGCAGTATTTT. Amino acids: CASTPSGSGGAEDTQYF.

This clone showed up just once. The CDR3 DNA reads as TGCGCCAGCAGCCAGCTTATAGGGGCTGGAAACACCATATATTTT. Amino acids: CASSQLIGAGNTIYF. The J gene is TRBJ1-3, the V gene TRBV4-1, with a tentative D call TRBD1 (5 bases). V lost 3 bases to trimming and J lost 2 bases, with 11 bases between them. Germline CDR1 and CDR2: MGHRA and YSYEKL. This CDR3 is 15 amino acids long.

The chain has TRBV30 and TRBJ1-5, with D possibly matching TRBD1 (6 bases). The CDR3 loop spans 15 amino acids. The ends were cut back, 2 bases at V and 5 bases at J, with 16 bases in the middle. Germline values: CDR1 GTSNPN, CDR2 SVGIG (reference sequence). CDR3 DNA: TGTGCCTGGAGTTTAGGTTCAGGGGTCGATCAGCCCCAGCATTTT. Translation gives CAWSLGSGVDQPQHF.

V usage is TRBV4-3 and J usage is TRBJ2-7; TRBD2 aligns across 8 bases. Trimming at V came to 6 bases and at J to 6 bases, leaving 10 bases not matched to a gene. CDR3 length: 14 amino acids. Germline CDR1 LGHNA, CDR2 YSLEER. The CDR3 nucleotides are TGCGCCAGCAGTCCCGGGACTAGTGGTTTCGAGCAGTACTTC. Its translation is CASSPGTSGFEQYF.

A word on this clone: An end of the junction does not agree with germline; a read error may underlie this. The genes are TRBV5-4 and TRBJ2-4; 9 nucleotides line up with TRBD1. This CDR3 is 15 amino acids long. Germline CDR1 reads SGHNT; CDR2 reads YYREEE (reference sequence). This CDR3 reads CASSLGGQGSERHLF. CDR3 coding DNA: TGTGCCAGCAGCTTGGGAGGACAGGGGAGTGAAAGGCACTTATTC. Using reference TRBV5-4 and TRBJ2-4 for the parts outside the CDR3, the full variable domain is ETGVTQSPTHLIKTRGQQVTLRCSSQSGHNTVSWYQQALGQGPQFIFQYYREEENGRGNFPPRFSGLQFPNYSSELNVNALELDDSALYLCASSLGGQGSERHLFGAGTRLSVL.